The sample holds many counts of the clone carrying this T cell receptor beta chain. As yet, its antigen is unknown. This record comes from a study of T cells in Graves' hyperthyroidism and ophthalmopathy. Study summary: Peripheral blood draws took place at initial diagnosis, ahead of any treatment. Study observations and caveats: Most thyroid clonotypes that were expanded above 0.001 also turned up in blood.

There were TCR beta CDR3 regions amplified from RNA transcripts. HTBI primers drove first-round RT-PCR of the TCR CDR3. TCRdb reprocessed the multiplex PCR reads with MiXCR, giving one entry per CDR3 protein. The data contain hundreds of thousands of distinct CDR3 sequences, over 12% of them seen just once; the ten biggest clones take up 3.5% to 4.5%. Trimming at V came to 4 bases and at J to 1 base, leaving 0 bases not matched to a gene. Germline values: CDR1 SQVTM, CDR2 ANQGSEA. This CDR3 comprises 14 residues. The sequencing sample was made of blood. The TCR originated in a woman between 40 and 50 years old with Graves' ophthalmopathy. The chain combines TRBV29-1 with TRBJ2-2, with 10 nucleotides matching TRBD2. In DNA form, the CDR3 reads TGCAGCGTTGGGACTAGCGGGAACACCGGGGAGCTGTTTTTT. Translating gives CSVGTSGNTGELFF.